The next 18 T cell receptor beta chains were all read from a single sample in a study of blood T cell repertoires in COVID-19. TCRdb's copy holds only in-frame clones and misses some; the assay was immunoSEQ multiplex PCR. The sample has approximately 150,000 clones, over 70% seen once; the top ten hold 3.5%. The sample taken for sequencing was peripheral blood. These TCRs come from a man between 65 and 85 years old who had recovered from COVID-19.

The CDR3 region has the DNA TGTGCCAGCAGCTCTATTCTACAGGGGGCGGCTTTCTTT. It specifies CASSSILQGAAFF. The chain employs TRBV14 and TRBJ1-1, with 9 positions matching TRBD1. The CDR3 consists of 13 residues. The V gene's germline CDR1 is SGHDN and CDR2 FVKESK. Trimming cost V 5 bases and J 11 bases; bases outside gene matches: 9. Full variable domain (missing parts from reference TRBV14 and TRBJ1-1): EAGVTQFPSHSVIEKGQTVTLRCDPISGHDNLYWYRRVMGKEIKFLLHFVKESKQDESGMPNNRFLAERTGGTYSTLKVQPAELEDSGVYFCASSSILQGAAFFGQGTRLTVV.

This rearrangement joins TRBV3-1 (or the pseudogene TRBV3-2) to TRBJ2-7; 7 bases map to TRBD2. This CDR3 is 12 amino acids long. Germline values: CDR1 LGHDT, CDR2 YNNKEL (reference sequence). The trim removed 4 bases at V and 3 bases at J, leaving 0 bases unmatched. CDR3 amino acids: CASSRGGYEQYF. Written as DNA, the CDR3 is TGTGCCAGCAGCCGGGGGGGCTACGAGCAGTACTTC.

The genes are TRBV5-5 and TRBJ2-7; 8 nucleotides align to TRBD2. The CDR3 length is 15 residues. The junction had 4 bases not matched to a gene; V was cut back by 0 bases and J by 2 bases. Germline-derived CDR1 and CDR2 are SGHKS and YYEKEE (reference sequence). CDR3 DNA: TGTGCCAGCAGCTTGGTTACTAGCGGAACCTACGAGCAGTACTTC. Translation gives CASSLVTSGTYEQYF. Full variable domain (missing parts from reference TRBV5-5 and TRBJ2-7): DAGVTQSPTHLIKTRGQQVTLRCSPISGHKSVSWYQQVLGQGPQFIFQYYEKEERGRGNFPDRFSARQFPNYSSELNVNALLLGDSALYLCASSLVTSGTYEQYFGPGTRLTVT.

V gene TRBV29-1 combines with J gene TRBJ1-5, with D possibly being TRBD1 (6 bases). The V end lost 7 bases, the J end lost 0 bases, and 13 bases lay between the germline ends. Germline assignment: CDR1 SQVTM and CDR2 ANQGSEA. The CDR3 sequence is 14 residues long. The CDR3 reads CSARTGPSNQPQHF. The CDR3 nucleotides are TGCAGCGCCCGAACAGGGCCTAGCAATCAGCCCCAGCATTTT. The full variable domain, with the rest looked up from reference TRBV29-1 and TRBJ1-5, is SAVISQKPSRDICQRGTSLTIQCQVDSQVTMMFWYRQQPGQSLTLIATANQGSEATYESGFVIDKFPISRPNLTFSTLTVSNMSPEDSSIYLCSARTGPSNQPQHFGDGTRLSIL.

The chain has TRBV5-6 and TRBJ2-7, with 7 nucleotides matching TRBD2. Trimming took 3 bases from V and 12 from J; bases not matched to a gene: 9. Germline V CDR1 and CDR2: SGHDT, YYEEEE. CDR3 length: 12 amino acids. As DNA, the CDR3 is TGTGCCAGCAGCTCCTCTAGCGGATGGTGGTACTTC. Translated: CASSSSSGWWYF. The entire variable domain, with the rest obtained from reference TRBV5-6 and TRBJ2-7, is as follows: DAGVTQSPTHLIKTRGQQVTLRCSPKSGHDTVSWYQQALGQGPQFIFQYYEEEERQRGNFPDRFSGHQFPNYSSELNVNALLLGDSALYLCASSSSSGWWYFGPGTRLTVT.

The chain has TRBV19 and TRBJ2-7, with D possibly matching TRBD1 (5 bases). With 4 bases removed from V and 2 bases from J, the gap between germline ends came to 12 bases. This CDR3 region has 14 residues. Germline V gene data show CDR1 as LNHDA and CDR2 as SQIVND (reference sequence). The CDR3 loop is CASSKPDKTYEQYF. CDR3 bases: TGTGCCAGTAGTAAACCGGACAAAACCTACGAGCAGTACTTC.

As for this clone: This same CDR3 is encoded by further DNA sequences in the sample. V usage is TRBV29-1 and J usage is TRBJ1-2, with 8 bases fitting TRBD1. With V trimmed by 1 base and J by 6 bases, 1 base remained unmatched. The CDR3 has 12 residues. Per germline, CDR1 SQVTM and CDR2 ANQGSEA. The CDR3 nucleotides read TGCAGCGTTGAAGCAGGGGGCCATGGCTACACCTTC. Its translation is CSVEAGGHGYTF.

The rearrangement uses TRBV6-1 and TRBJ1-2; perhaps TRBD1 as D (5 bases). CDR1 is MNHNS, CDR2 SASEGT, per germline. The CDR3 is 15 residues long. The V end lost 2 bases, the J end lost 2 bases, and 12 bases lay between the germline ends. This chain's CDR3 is CASSEIRQRNYGYTF. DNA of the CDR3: TGTGCCAGCAGTGAAATCCGACAGAGGAACTATGGCTACACCTTC.

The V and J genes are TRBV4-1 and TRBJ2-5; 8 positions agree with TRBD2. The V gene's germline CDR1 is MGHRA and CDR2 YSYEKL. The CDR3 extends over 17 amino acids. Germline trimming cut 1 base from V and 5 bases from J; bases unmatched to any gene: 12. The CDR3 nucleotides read TGCGCCAGCAGCCAAGGGGCTAGCGGGCTCAGCCACGAGACCCAGTACTTC. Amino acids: CASSQGASGLSHETQYF.

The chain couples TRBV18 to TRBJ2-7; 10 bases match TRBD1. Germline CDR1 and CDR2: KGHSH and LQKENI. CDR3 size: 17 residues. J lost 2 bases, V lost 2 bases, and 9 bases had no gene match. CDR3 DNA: TGTGCCAGCTCACCAGTCCCTGGACAGGGGGGCACCTACGAGCAGTACTTC. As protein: CASSPVPGQGGTYEQYF.

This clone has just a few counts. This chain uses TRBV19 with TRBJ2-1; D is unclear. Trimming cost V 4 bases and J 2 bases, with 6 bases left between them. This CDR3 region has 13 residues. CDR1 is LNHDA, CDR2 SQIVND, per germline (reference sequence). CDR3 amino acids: CASSSEAYNEQFF. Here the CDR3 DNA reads TGTGCCAGTAGTAGTGAGGCCTACAATGAGCAGTTCTTC.

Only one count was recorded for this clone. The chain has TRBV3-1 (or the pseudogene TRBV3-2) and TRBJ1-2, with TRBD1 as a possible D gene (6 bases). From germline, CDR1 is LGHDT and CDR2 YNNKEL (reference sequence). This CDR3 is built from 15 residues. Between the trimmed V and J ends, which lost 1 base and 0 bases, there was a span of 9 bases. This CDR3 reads CASSQGGQANYGYTF. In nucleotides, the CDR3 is TGTGCCAGCAGCCAAGGGGGACAAGCTAACTATGGCTACACCTTC.

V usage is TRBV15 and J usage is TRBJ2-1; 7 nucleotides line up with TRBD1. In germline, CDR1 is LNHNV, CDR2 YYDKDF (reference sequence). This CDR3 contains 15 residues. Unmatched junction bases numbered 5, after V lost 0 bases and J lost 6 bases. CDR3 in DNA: TGTGCCACCAGCAGAGAGGGACAGTGGGGCAATGAGCAGTTCTTC. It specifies CATSREGQWGNEQFF.

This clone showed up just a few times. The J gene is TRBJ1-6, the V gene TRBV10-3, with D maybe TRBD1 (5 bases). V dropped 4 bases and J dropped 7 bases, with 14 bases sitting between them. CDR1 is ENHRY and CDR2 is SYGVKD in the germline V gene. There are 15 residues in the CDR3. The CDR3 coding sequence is TGTGCCATCAGTGGGACACCCGCTCAGAATTCACCCCTCCACTTT. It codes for CAISGTPAQNSPLHF.

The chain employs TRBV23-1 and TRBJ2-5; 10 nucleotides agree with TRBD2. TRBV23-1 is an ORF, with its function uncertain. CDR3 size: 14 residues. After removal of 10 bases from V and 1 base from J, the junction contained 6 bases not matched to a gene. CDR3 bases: TGCGCCATTGGACTAGCGGAGCTCCAAGAGACCCAGTACTTC. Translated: CAIGLAELQETQYF.

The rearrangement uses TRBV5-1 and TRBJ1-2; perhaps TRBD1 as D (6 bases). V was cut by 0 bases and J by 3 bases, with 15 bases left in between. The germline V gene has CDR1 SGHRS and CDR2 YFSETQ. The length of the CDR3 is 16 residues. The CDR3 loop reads CASSLDPVQGHYGYTF. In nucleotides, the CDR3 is TGCGCCAGCAGCTTGGATCCCGTTCAGGGGCACTATGGCTACACCTTC.

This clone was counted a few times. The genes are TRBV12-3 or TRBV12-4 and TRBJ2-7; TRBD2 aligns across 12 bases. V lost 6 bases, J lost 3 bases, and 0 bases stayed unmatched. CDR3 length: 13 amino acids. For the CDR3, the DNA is TGTGCCAGCAGACTAGCGGGAGGCTACGAGCAGTACTTC. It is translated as CASRLAGGYEQYF.

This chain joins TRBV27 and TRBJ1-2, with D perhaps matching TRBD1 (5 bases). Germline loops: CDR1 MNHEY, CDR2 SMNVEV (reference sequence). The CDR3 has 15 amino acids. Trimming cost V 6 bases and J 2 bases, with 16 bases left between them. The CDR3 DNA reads TGTGCCAGCAGGGGGAGGGAAGGGGAGAACTATGGCTACACCTTC. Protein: CASRGREGENYGYTF.